The source of this T cell receptor beta chain is a study of T cells expressing NK-cell markers. Study context: It was sorted CD3+CD56+NKG2C+, CD3+CD56+NKG2C- and CD3+CD56-NKG2C+ T cells that supplied the TCR beta repertoires.

Study results and caveats: Whether expanded NKG2C-expressing T cell clones recognize HCMV is unknown.

Looked up from germline, CDR1 is SGHRS and CDR2 is YFSETQ. The CDR3 loop spans 15 amino acids. Generation of TCR beta cDNA was performed by 5'RACE template switching incorporating UMIs. One entry per CDR3 protein, without DNA, is what TCRdb gives after re-calling the 5' RACE reads. Recorded for this sample: 450,000 to 600,000 distinct CDR3 sequences. A note on this clonotype: Its antigen is undetermined.

The chain carries TRBV5-1 and TRBJ2-7; no DNA is available, so the TRBD1 call from TCRdb remains unchecked. The origin of this receptor is a man aged 18 to 29 in good health. Material for sequencing was blood T cells: a sorted CD56 or NKG2C T cell subset, CD4+ or CD8+ T cells, or bulk PBMC T cells (not recorded which). This CDR3 reads CASAWGRGVSYEQYF.